This paragraph covers one TCR beta chain sequence. This entry belongs to a study of blood T cell repertoires in COVID-19. Background on the study: Acute and convalescent COVID-19 samples came from the United States, Italy and Spain. The analysed material was cDNA or gDNA that came from T cells, B-cell-depleted T cells, or PBMCs.

Original handling: Estimation of nucleated cell counts was performed using reference gene primer amplification. Generated by immunoSEQ multiplex PCR, the TCRdb table keeps only in-frame clones and is missing some. D and trimming were read from the DNA, whereas the V and J calls and clone size are those reported in that table. The table records 250,000 to 300,000 clones, approximately 90% of them present only once. The receptor was isolated from a man aged 35 to 55 with acute or convalescent COVID-19. The sequencing input was peripheral blood.

The CDR3, as DNA: TGTGCCAGCAGCGACAGGGTAGGTTCTGAAGCTTTCTTT. It encodes CASSDRVGSEAFF. The rearrangement links TRBV7-9 to TRBJ1-1; TRBD1 matches 7 bases. This CDR3 region has 13 residues. From germline, CDR1 is SEHNR and CDR2 FQNEAQ (reference sequence). Trimming removed 5 bases from V and 6 bases from J; junction bases left unmatched: 6. The full variable domain, in which reference TRBV7-9 and TRBJ1-1 provide the parts outside the CDR3, is DTGVSQNPRHKITKRGQNVTFRCDPISEHNRLYWYRQTLGQGPEFLTYFQNEAQLEKSRLLSDRFSAERPKGSFSTLEIQRTEQGDSAMYLCASSDRVGSEAFFGQGTRLTVV.